This T cell receptor beta chain stems from a study of glioma-infiltrating T cells after dendritic cell vaccination (dated by TCRdb to the mid-2010s). Some background on the complete study: Of the roughly 15 glioblastoma patients in the cohort, all drawn from Phase I and II dendritic cell vaccination trials, 9 were newly diagnosed and 6 had recurrent disease. Autologous tumor lysate-pulsed dendritic cell vaccination was administered to the patients between the early 2000s and the early 2010s. In glioblastoma patients vaccinated with dendritic cells, deep sequencing of TCR beta CDR3 regions served to measure the amount of tumor-infiltrating lymphocytes and to compare repertoires between tumor and blood. The vaccine was prepared from monocyte-derived dendritic cells that were cultured for approximately seven days with IL-4 and GM-CSF and then pulsed overnight with autologous tumor lysate. TCR sequencing metrics, including TIL content and tumor-blood repertoire overlap, were correlated with survival after dendritic cell vaccination. Patients received three intradermal dendritic cell vaccine injections at biweekly intervals in the arm below the axilla.

Germline trimming amounts to 7 bases on V and 6 bases on J, with 8 as the count of junction bases outside the gene matches. The CDR3 contains 13 residues, cysteine and phenylalanine counted. The DNA shown is the 39-base CDR3, in frame from base 1. Reading the germline V gene (reference sequence) gives CDR1 LNHDA and CDR2 SQIVND. This clone was seen a single time. Its recognized antigen is unknown. The input lacks base qualities; no much larger clone sits a single base away. The immunoSEQ assay amplified TCRB CDR3 regions from roughly 2 micrograms of genomic DNA, or from all available DNA when less than that amount was available. For multiplex PCR, 60 forward primers for TCR V beta segments and 13 reverse primers for J beta segments were used. To estimate reads per starting template, synthetic control templates were spiked into each sample at limiting dilution. The Illumina HiSeq System generated sequencing reads of 87 bp. The original methods were these. To remove PCR and sequencing errors, closely related sequences were merged with a nearest neighbor algorithm. TCR overlap was measured as the percentage of unique tumor TCR beta sequences also present in the same patient's peripheral blood. TCRdb limited this immuneACCESS table to in-frame rearrangements with V and J called. A share of clones is missing; checked studies link under half to unresolved V genes, and the rest is unexplained. That table furnishes V, J and clone size, whereas the DNA furnished D and trimming. Counted in this sample were just under 100,000 clones; less than 90% of them appeared once. The top ten clonotypes cover 5.4% of the sample.

Reading the label with the study, this specimen's time point is: after dendritic cell vaccination, including at tumor progression/relapse. To be selected, patients needed enough residual fresh-frozen tumor tissue and more than two years of available survival data. An isocitrate dehydrogenase mutation was not carried by any of the glioblastoma patients, although molecular status was otherwise variable. PBMC were collected before vaccination, two weeks after the third vaccination, and at tumor progression when it occurred. The Qiagen DNeasy Blood extraction Kit was used for extraction of genomic DNA. General conclusions and limits of the study: The cohort was small and heterogeneous, and full blood and tumor sets were available for few patients, with initial-recurrent tumor pairs available for even fewer patients. No direct relationship between TCR clonality and survival was found, suggesting that a diverse polyclonal response may matter. The three-group TCR overlap response model was characterized as speculative, and prospective validation of the model was stated to be required. Longer time to progression and overall survival after dendritic cell vaccination were predicted by higher estimated pretreatment TIL content.

The chain joins TRBV19 to TRBJ1-1; TRBD1 agrees with 7 junctional bases. The starting material was blood, obtained after dendritic cell vaccination. The source of this sequence is a human donor with glioblastoma. The sequenced DNA is TGTGCCAGTATTCCAGGGGGGACGGCTGAAGCTTTCTTT. Translated, this is CASIPGGTAEAFF.